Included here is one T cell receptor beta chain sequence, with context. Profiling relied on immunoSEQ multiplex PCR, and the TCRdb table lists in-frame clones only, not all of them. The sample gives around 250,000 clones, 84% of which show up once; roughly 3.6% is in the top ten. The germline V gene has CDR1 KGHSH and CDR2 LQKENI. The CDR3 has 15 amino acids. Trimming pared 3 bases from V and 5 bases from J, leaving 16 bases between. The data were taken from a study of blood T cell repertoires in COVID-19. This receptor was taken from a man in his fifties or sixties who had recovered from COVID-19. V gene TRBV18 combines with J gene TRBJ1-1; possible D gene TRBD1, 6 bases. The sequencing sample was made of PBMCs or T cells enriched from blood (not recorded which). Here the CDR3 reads CASSPSQGGLTEAFF. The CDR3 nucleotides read TGTGCCAGCTCACCCTCACAGGGTGGGTTGACTGAAGCTTTCTTT.